This T cell receptor (beta chain) was obtained from a study of shared clonotypes between healthy human individuals. The overall study: Plates per donor: three CD4 naive, three CD4 memory, two CD8 naive, one CD8 memory. Study-level results: Naive subsets generally exceeded memory subsets in estimated richness. In contrast to clonotypes shared by all four donors, non-shared clonotypes had lower generation probabilities.

The CDR3 has 14 residues. Germline CDR1 reads MGHDK; CDR2 reads SYGVNS. The V end was cut by 2 bases, the J end by 3 bases, with 8 bases between. Only in-frame clones appear in the TCRdb table, and some are missing; sequencing was by immunoSEQ multiplex PCR. Of 2 million to 2.5 million clones in the sample, approximately 95% were seen once. Regarding this clone: What it recognizes is unknown.

The receptor comes from a man between 18 and 29 years old in good health. Some clones in this sample may be carry-over from other donors' samples. V usage is TRBV25-1 and J usage is TRBJ1-3; no firm D call. Input material: naive CD4+ T cells from PBMCs. Subset here: CD45RA+ positively selected. The CDR3, as DNA: TGTGCCAGCAGTGAAGGTTGGGTTGGAAACACCATATATTTT. Amino acids: CASSEGWVGNTIYF.